This T cell receptor beta chain was profiled in a study of regulatory T cells in long-lasting Graves disease. V was pared by 1 base and J by 0 bases, with 6 bases between. Per the germline V gene, CDR1 is KGHSH and CDR2 is LQKENI. The CDR3 is 14 residues long. Construction of TCR beta libraries relied on iRepertoire HTBI primers and on Arm-PCR targeting CDR3 regions. TCRdb re-analysed the multiplex PCR reads in MiXCR, keeping a single row per CDR3 protein. The repertoire includes about 660,000 distinct CDR3 sequences, around 30% of them detected once, and 40% to 55% sits in the top ten. Time point noted: persistent/refractory GD, antithyroid drugs over 5 years with positive TRAb. There was RNA extracted from PBMCs, and the TCR library was made from it.

The receptor was isolated from a female donor with Graves disease. Sequenced here: peripheral blood mononuclear cells (PBMCs), sampled when the disease was refractory, from a patient treated with antithyroid drugs. The genes are TRBV18 and TRBJ2-5, with unresolved D. The CDR3 DNA sequence: TGTGCCAGCTCACCACAGGTAAACCAAGAGACCCAGTACTTC. This gives the protein CASSPQVNQETQYF.